Presented here are 9 T cell receptor beta chains from one specimen sequenced in a study of shared clonotypes between healthy human individuals. Clones were read by immunoSEQ multiplex PCR, and TCRdb kept only the in-frame ones, dropping some. This sample has 2 million to 3 million clones, with around 94% found just once. Specimen: naive CD4+ T cells sorted from blood. Subset specified: CD45RA+ positively selected. These receptors were taken from a man between 18 and 29 years old in good health.

This chain connects TRBV6-6 to TRBJ2-2; 7 bases map to TRBD2. Losses at the gene ends were 6 bases for V and 2 bases for J; bases not matched to a gene: 6. The CDR3 sequence is 15 residues long. The germline gives CDR1 MNHNY, CDR2 SVGAGI (reference sequence). CDR3: CASSQLAPNTGELFF. In DNA form, the CDR3 reads TGTGCCAGCAGCCAACTAGCGCCCAACACCGGGGAGCTGTTTTTT.

V gene TRBV10-3 combines with J gene TRBJ2-3; D is unresolved. The CDR3 has 12 residues. Trimming removed 7 bases at V and 4 bases at J, with 9 bases between. Germline values: CDR1 ENHRY, CDR2 SYGVKD. CDR3 nucleotide sequence: TGTGCCATCAACTCAAACGCAGATACGCAGTATTTT. Amino acids: CAINSNADTQYF.

The chain carries TRBV30 and TRBJ2-1, with D perhaps matching TRBD1 (6 bases). The CDR3 is 13 residues long. Germline CDR1 is GTSNPN and CDR2 is SVGIG (reference sequence). V lost 5 bases, J lost 10 bases, and 18 bases lay in between. The CDR3 DNA is TGTGCCTGGGGGGAGTACTTCGGGACAGAGCAGTTCTTC. As protein: CAWGEYFGTEQFF.

Points on this clone: The same CDR3 is also encoded by other DNA sequences in this sample. The chain combines TRBV9 with TRBJ2-2; D is unclear. The CDR3 loop spans 12 amino acids. Germline-derived CDR1 and CDR2 are SGDLS and YYNGEE. The V gene lost 5 bases and the J gene lost 2 bases, with 4 bases spanning the gap. CDR3 bases: TGTGCCAGCAGTAGCAACACCGGGGAGCTGTTTTTT. Translation: CASSSNTGELFF.

The chain couples TRBV7-8 to TRBJ2-3, with 14 nucleotides matching TRBD2. The CDR3 sequence is 15 residues long. Germline CDR1 reads SGHVS; CDR2 reads FQNEAQ. The J segment lost 10 bases and the V segment lost 1 base, leaving 4 bases of the junction unmatched. CDR3 sequence: CASSLETSGGVSQYF. DNA of the CDR3: TGTGCCAGCAGCTTAGAGACTAGCGGGGGGGTTTCGCAGTATTTT.

This clone has only one observation. The chain's CDR3 is CASSVTGLARETQYF. DNA of the CDR3: TGTGCCAGCAGCGTCACGGGACTAGCGAGAGAGACCCAGTACTTC. This rearrangement joins TRBV7-2 to TRBJ2-5, with 10 bases matching TRBD2. The CDR3 has 15 amino acids. Germline V CDR1 and CDR2: SGHTA, FQGNSA. Germline trimming cut 5 bases from V and 4 bases from J; bases unmatched to any gene: 7.

In nucleotides, the CDR3 is TGTGCCTGGAGTCGGGGCCCTGGGTACACTGAAGCTTTCTTT. Encoded protein: CAWSRGPGYTEAFF. The rearrangement uses TRBV30 and TRBJ1-1, with D possibly being TRBD1 (5 bases). The V gene lost 2 bases and the J gene lost 3 bases, with 13 bases spanning the gap. This CDR3 region has 14 residues. From germline, CDR1 is GTSNPN and CDR2 SVGIG (reference sequence).

About this clone itself: Other DNA sequences in this specimen translate into the identical CDR3. The V call is TRBV11-2, the J call TRBJ2-7; D uncertain. Germline values: CDR1 SGHAT, CDR2 FQNNGV. CDR3 length equals 11 residues. V lost 6 bases to trimming and J lost 5 bases, with 8 bases between them. CDR3 amino acids: CASSLRDEQYF. CDR3 nucleotides: TGTGCCAGCAGTTTACGTGACGAGCAGTACTTC. Together with reference TRBV11-2 and TRBJ2-7, the CDR3 gives the full variable domain: EAGVAQSPRYKIIEKRQSVAFWCNPISGHATLYWYQQILGQGPKLLIQFQNNGVVDDSQLPKDRFSAERLKGVDSTLKIQPAKLEDSAVYLCASSLRDEQYFGPGTRLTVT.

The gene calls are TRBV5-1 and TRBJ2-2; 10 nucleotides agree with TRBD2. V shed 2 bases, J shed 5 bases, and the junction held 9 bases outside the gene matches. Germline V gene data show CDR1 as SGHRS and CDR2 as YFSETQ. The CDR3 sequence is 17 residues long. The DNA for the CDR3 is TGCGCCAGCAGCTTTCCCGTTCTAGCGGGGGTTACCGGGGAGCTGTTTTTT. This codes for CASSFPVLAGVTGELFF.